This T cell receptor beta chain comes out of a study of OX40 agonist ivuxolimab in advanced cancers. Study details: Participants could have had prior anti-PD-1, anti-PD-L1 or anti-CTLA-4 therapy, and 40% had some.

Clones were read by immunoSEQ multiplex PCR, and TCRdb kept only the in-frame ones, dropping some. The sample consists of about 76,000 clones, about 89% of them appearing once. Sequencing used CD4+ or CD8+ T cells sorted from blood, obtained in a trial of the OX40 agonist ivuxolimab. The TCR sequence derives from an adult with an advanced solid tumor such as melanoma, head and neck, liver or kidney cancer.

Here the CDR3 reads CASSGGMSYNEQFF. CDR3 coding DNA: TGTGCCAGCAGCGGGGGGATGTCCTACAATGAGCAGTTCTTC. The genes are TRBV9 and TRBJ2-1; D may correspond to TRBD1 or TRBD2 (5 bases each). V was clipped by 3 bases and J by 1 base, with 8 bases between them. CDR3 size: 14 residues. CDR1 and CDR2 from the germline V gene are SGDLS and YYNGEE.